These 13 T cell receptor beta chains share one sample of origin, sequenced in a study of T cell changes during pregnancy in multiple sclerosis. Assay: immunoSEQ multiplex PCR; the TCRdb copy retains only in-frame clones and omits some. The sample carries around 30,000 clones, around 90% recorded once. The sequencing here drew on CD8+ T cells from peripheral blood mononuclear cells, taken in the first trimester of pregnancy. All receptors derive from a female donor with multiple sclerosis, enrolled in a pregnancy study.

This chain joins TRBV11-2 and TRBJ2-4; TRBD2 aligns across 12 bases. The V segment lost 5 bases and the J segment 8 bases; nucleotides outside the gene matches: 13. Germline-derived CDR1 and CDR2 are SGHAT and FQNNGV. The CDR3 length is 17 residues. CDR3 amino acids: CASSLRSSGGAWDIQYF. Written as DNA, the CDR3 is TGTGCCAGCAGCCTAAGGTCTAGCGGGGGGGCGTGGGACATTCAGTACTTC.

The chain recombines TRBV6-5 with TRBJ2-7; D is perhaps TRBD1 (6 bases). Trimming shortened V by 0 bases and J by 2 bases, and 11 bases separated the two germline ends. Germline CDR1 and CDR2: MNHEY and SVGAGI. The CDR3 covers 15 residues. This CDR3 reads CASSYSWTETYEQYF. DNA for the CDR3: TGTGCCAGCAGTTACTCGTGGACAGAGACCTACGAGCAGTACTTC.

The V call is TRBV4-3, the J call TRBJ1-1; D remains unclear. Trimming cost V 1 base and J 3 bases, with 6 bases left between them. CDR1 and CDR2 (germline): LGHNA, YSLEER. The CDR3 length is 13 residues. CDR3 sequence: CASSQVGDTEAFF. In DNA, the CDR3 is TGCGCCAGCAGCCAAGTCGGGGACACTGAAGCTTTCTTT.

The table lists this clone with a count of one. CDR3 sequence reads: CASSGVANYGYTF. DNA for the CDR3: TGTGCCAGCAGCGGTGTAGCTAACTATGGCTACACCTTC. The rearrangement joins TRBV7-9 to TRBJ1-2; D gene unclear. The CDR3 is 13 residues long. The germline gives CDR1 SEHNR, CDR2 FQNEAQ (reference sequence). V lost 5 bases, J lost 0 bases, and 7 bases lay in between.

Comments on this clone: Here the CDR3 omits its conserved ending phenylalanine or tryptophan, so a read error is the likely source. Because the CDR3's place on the DNA is in doubt, the DNA is left out and the CDR3 is given as listed by TCRdb. The V call is TRBV5-6, the J call TRBJ1-1; no check of the table's D call, TRBD1, against the DNA was made. The germline gives CDR1 SGHDT, CDR2 YYEEEE. The CDR3 is 12 residues long, ends included. CDR3 in amino acids: CASSFSQGRPWI.

The chain employs TRBV19 and TRBJ2-1, with a possible D match to TRBD2 (6 bases). CDR1 and CDR2 from the germline V gene are LNHDA and SQIVND (reference sequence). Deletions cut 1 base from V and 4 bases from J, with 11 bases between. The CDR3 extends over 15 amino acids. The CDR3: CASSIAGEGYNEQFF. CDR3 nucleotide sequence: TGTGCCAGTAGTATAGCGGGAGAGGGGTACAATGAGCAGTTCTTC.

The gene calls are TRBV7-9 and TRBJ2-7, with TRBD1 identical over 7 bases. The CDR3 covers 14 residues. J was trimmed by 3 bases and V by 5 bases; bases with no gene match: 7. Germline values: CDR1 SEHNR, CDR2 FQNEAQ (reference sequence). CDR3 nucleotides: TGTGCCAGCAGCGAGCCGGGACAGTTCTACGAGCAGTACTTC. Its protein product is CASSEPGQFYEQYF.

The chain uses TRBV4-2 and TRBJ2-1, with TRBD2 matching over 8 bases. The CDR3 contains 16 residues. Germline lookup yields CDR1 LGHNA and CDR2 YNFKEQ. Trimming cost V 4 bases and J 4 bases; bases outside gene matches: 9. The CDR3, as DNA: TGTGCCAGCAGCCTTAGCGGGGAGGGCCGTTACAATGAGCAGTTCTTC. The encoded protein is CASSLSGEGRYNEQFF.

The chain recombines TRBV21-1 with TRBJ1-2; the table names TRBD1, a call not compared with the DNA. TRBV21-1 corresponds to a pseudogene. The CDR3 is made up of 14 amino acids. The CDR3 reads CASSQPGQGYGYTF. DNA for the CDR3: TGTGCCAGCAGCCAACCGGGACAGGGGTATGGCTACACCTTC.

The chain recombines TRBV28 with TRBJ2-1, with 9 bases matching TRBD2. V shed 2 bases and J 12 bases; nucleotides not matched to a gene: 11. Germline V gives CDR1 MDHEN, CDR2 SYDVKM. The CDR3 contains 15 residues. CDR3 region: CASSLGRSSGRGQFF. CDR3 coding DNA: TGTGCCAGCAGTTTAGGCCGGAGTAGCGGGAGAGGGCAGTTCTTC. Complete variable domain (other parts from reference TRBV28 and TRBJ2-1): DVKVTQSSRYLVKRTGEKVFLECVQDMDHENMFWYRQDPGLGLRLIYFSYDVKMKEKGDIPEGYSVSREKKERFSLILESASTNQTSMYLCASSLGRSSGRGQFFGPGTRLTVL.

The chain joins TRBV9 to TRBJ1-2, with D tentatively TRBD1 (5 bases). The CDR3 is 12 amino acids. The germline CDR1 and CDR2 sequences are SGDLS and YYNGEE. The germline V and J ends were trimmed by 7 bases and 6 bases, with 13 bases remaining between them. The CDR3 loop reads CASYLPGDGYTF. CDR3 DNA sequence: TGTGCCAGCTATCTACCGGGGGATGGCTACACCTTC.

This chain uses TRBV18 with TRBJ2-7, with 9 bases fitting TRBD1. The CDR3 length is 14 residues. The germline gives CDR1 KGHSH, CDR2 LQKENI. V shed 5 bases and J 2 bases; nucleotides not matched to a gene: 4. The CDR3 region is CASSSRDRAYEQYF. For the CDR3, the DNA is TGTGCCAGCTCATCCCGGGACAGGGCCTACGAGCAGTACTTC.

This chain uses TRBV27 with TRBJ2-1, with D unresolved. The CDR3 loop spans 12 amino acids. Trimming removed 2 bases at V and 10 bases at J, with 9 bases between. Germline V gene sequence: CDR1 MNHEY, CDR2 SMNVEV (reference sequence). The CDR3 bases are TGTGCCAGCAGTTTAACCGGTAGAGAGCAGTTCTTC. Amino acid sequence: CASSLTGREQFF.